Following are 12 T cell receptor beta chains from one sample sequenced in a study of beta chain features in type 1 diabetes. What was sequenced were expressed TCRB transcripts, since all of the isolated RNA had been reverse transcribed. Profiled with immunoSEQ multiplex PCR; TCRdb holds only in-frame clones, not every one. The sample lists 350,000 to 450,000 clones; approximately 15% were seen once. The specimen was naive CD4+ T cells from blood. Receptors were obtained from a man aged 30-40 years in good health.

The rearrangement links TRBV20-1 to TRBJ1-2, with a weak D call TRBD1 (6 bases). The CDR3 loop spans 11 amino acids. The germline V gene has CDR1 DFQATT and CDR2 SNEGSKA (reference sequence). Deletions cut 8 bases from V and 3 bases from J, with 10 bases between. The CDR3 loop reads CSWTADYGYTF. In DNA form, the CDR3 reads TGCAGTTGGACAGCAGACTATGGCTACACCTTC.

This clone was observed a handful of times. The rearrangement joins TRBV5-4 to TRBJ2-6; D is possibly TRBD1 or TRBD2 (5 bases each). CDR1 is SGHNT, CDR2 YYREEE, per germline (reference sequence). The CDR3 consists of 15 residues. Trimming cost V 2 bases and J 2 bases, with 8 bases left between them. This CDR3 reads CASSFRGAGANVLTF. CDR3 DNA sequence: TGTGCCAGCAGCTTCAGAGGGGCTGGGGCCAACGTCCTGACTTTC. The variable domain in full, completed from reference TRBV5-4 and TRBJ2-6, reads ETGVTQSPTHLIKTRGQQVTLRCSSQSGHNTVSWYQQALGQGPQFIFQYYREEENGRGNFPPRFSGLQFPNYSSELNVNALELDDSALYLCASSFRGAGANVLTFGAGSRLTVL.

The J gene is TRBJ2-7, the V gene TRBV18; D possibly corresponds to TRBD2 (6 bases). Germline loops: CDR1 KGHSH, CDR2 LQKENI. V was shortened by 4 bases and J by 2 bases, with 15 bases between the two germline ends. There are 15 residues in the CDR3. The CDR3 sequence: CASSRGSGETYEQYF. The DNA for the CDR3 is TGTGCCAGCTCACGGGGTTCGGGGGAAACCTACGAGCAGTACTTC.

This clone has just a few counts. This chain links TRBV29-1 with TRBJ1-2; the D is unclear. The CDR3 consists of 12 residues. The germline V gene has CDR1 SQVTM and CDR2 ANQGSEA. The V end was cut by 1 base, the J end by 3 bases, with 6 bases between. In DNA form, the CDR3 reads TGCAGCGTTGAAGGAAAAGACTATGGCTACACCTTC. It codes for CSVEGKDYGYTF. Filled out from reference TRBV29-1 and TRBJ1-2, the complete variable domain reads SAVISQKPSRDICQRGTSLTIQCQVDSQVTMMFWYRQQPGQSLTLIATANQGSEATYESGFVIDKFPISRPNLTFSTLTVSNMSPEDSSIYLCSVEGKDYGYTFGSGTRLTVV.

This clone was seen at least ten times. The chain joins TRBV30 to TRBJ2-5; D might be TRBD1 (6 bases). Trimming stripped 3 bases from V and 5 bases from J, with 22 bases between. The germline V gene encodes CDR1 GTSNPN and CDR2 SVGIG (reference sequence). The CDR3 is 16 amino acids. The CDR3, as DNA: TGTGCCTGGAGCCGTCTGGTCACAGGGCCGTGGGAGACCCAGTACTTC. It codes for CAWSRLVTGPWETQYF.

The table lists this clone with a few counts. J is TRBJ2-7 and V is TRBV10-3; tentative D call: TRBD1 (5 bases). The CDR3 totals 12 residues. Trimming shortened V by 10 bases and J by 0 bases, and 10 bases separated the two germline ends. Per germline, CDR1 ENHRY and CDR2 SYGVKD. Here the CDR3 reads CATKDNSYEQYF. In nucleotides, the CDR3 is TGTGCCACCAAGGACAACTCCTACGAGCAGTACTTC.

This clone showed up just a few times. V usage is TRBV19 and J usage is TRBJ2-1, with 9 positions matching TRBD1. The CDR3 length is 16 residues. The J segment lost 7 bases and the V segment lost 3 bases, leaving 10 bases of the junction unmatched. Germline V lookup: CDR1 LNHDA, CDR2 SQIVND (reference sequence). The CDR3 nucleotides read TGTGCCAGTAGTATGTTAACAGGGGGCTCAGTAAATGAGCAGTTCTTC. Its translation is CASSMLTGGSVNEQFF.

The table lists this clone with a few counts. The chain joins TRBV11-1 to TRBJ2-5; 8 nucleotides line up with TRBD1. This CDR3 is built from 13 residues. The V segment lost 3 bases and the J segment 4 bases; nucleotides outside the gene matches: 1. Germline-derived CDR1 and CDR2 are SGHAT and FQDESV (reference sequence). CDR3 residues: CASSFGTGETQYF. CDR3 sequence (DNA): TGTGCCAGCAGCTTTGGGACAGGAGAGACCCAGTACTTC.

In its sample, this clone was seen a few times. The gene calls are TRBV28 and TRBJ2-7, with D possibly matching TRBD2 (5 bases). This CDR3 is 11 amino acids long. Germline V lookup: CDR1 MDHEN, CDR2 SYDVKM. V was pared by 6 bases and J by 7 bases, with 10 bases between. CDR3 loop: CASSSPGEQYV. The CDR3 bases are TGTGCCAGCAGCTCGCCGGGGGAGCAGTACGTC.

This clone was observed a few times. This chain joins TRBV13 and TRBJ2-1; D is unclear. Trimming stripped 5 bases from V and 8 bases from J, with 22 bases between. The CDR3 has 16 amino acids. Germline values: CDR1 PRHDT, CDR2 FYEKMQ (reference sequence). In nucleotides, the CDR3 is TGTGCCAGCAGCCTAAAGTGGGATAAATCGGCCCATGAGCAGTTCTTC. Protein sequence: CASSLKWDKSAHEQFF. Drawing the rest from reference TRBV13 and TRBJ2-1, the complete variable domain is AAGVIQSPRHLIKEKRETATLKCYPIPRHDTVYWYQQGPGQDPQFLISFYEKMQSDKGSIPDRFSAQQFSDYHSELNMSSLELGDSALYFCASSLKWDKSAHEQFFGPGTRLTVL.

This clone has more than one count but fewer than ten. The chain combines TRBV7-9 with TRBJ2-1; 10 bases align to TRBD2. This CDR3 spans 17 amino acids. The germline gives CDR1 SEHNR, CDR2 FQNEAQ (reference sequence). V was clipped by 1 base and J by 5 bases; unmatched bases: 8. The CDR3 nucleotides are TGTGCCAGCAGCTTAGATCGGACTAGCGGCGGAAACAATGAGCAGTTCTTC. Translation: CASSLDRTSGGNNEQFF. The variable domain in full, with the rest retrieved from reference TRBV7-9 and TRBJ2-1, is DTGVSQNPRHKITKRGQNVTFRCDPISEHNRLYWYRQTLGQGPEFLTYFQNEAQLEKSRLLSDRFSAERPKGSFSTLEIQRTEQGDSAMYLCASSLDRTSGGNNEQFFGPGTRLTVL.

The chain combines TRBV5-4 with TRBJ2-5, with 7 bases fitting TRBD2. The CDR3 length is 13 residues. The junction had 3 bases not matched to a gene; V was cut back by 2 bases and J by 5 bases. Germline V lookup: CDR1 SGHNT, CDR2 YYREEE (reference sequence). The CDR3 DNA follows: TGTGCCAGCAGCTTAGTACTAGCGGAGACCCAGTACTTC. It codes for CASSLVLAETQYF.